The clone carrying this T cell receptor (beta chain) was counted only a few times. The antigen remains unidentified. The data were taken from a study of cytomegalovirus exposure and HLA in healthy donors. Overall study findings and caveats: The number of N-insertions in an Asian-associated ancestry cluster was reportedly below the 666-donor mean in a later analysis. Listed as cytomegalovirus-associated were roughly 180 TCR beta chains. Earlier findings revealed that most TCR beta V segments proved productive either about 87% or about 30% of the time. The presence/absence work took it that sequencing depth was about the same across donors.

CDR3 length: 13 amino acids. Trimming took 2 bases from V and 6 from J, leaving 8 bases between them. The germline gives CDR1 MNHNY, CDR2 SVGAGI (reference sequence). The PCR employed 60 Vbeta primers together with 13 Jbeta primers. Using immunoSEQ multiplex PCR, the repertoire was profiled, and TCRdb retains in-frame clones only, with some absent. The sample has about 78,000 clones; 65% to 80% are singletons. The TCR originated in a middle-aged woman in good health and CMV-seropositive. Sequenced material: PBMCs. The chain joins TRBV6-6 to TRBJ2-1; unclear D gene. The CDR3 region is CASSYISFNEQFF. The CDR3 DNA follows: TGTGCCAGCAGTTACATTTCTTTCAATGAGCAGTTCTTC.